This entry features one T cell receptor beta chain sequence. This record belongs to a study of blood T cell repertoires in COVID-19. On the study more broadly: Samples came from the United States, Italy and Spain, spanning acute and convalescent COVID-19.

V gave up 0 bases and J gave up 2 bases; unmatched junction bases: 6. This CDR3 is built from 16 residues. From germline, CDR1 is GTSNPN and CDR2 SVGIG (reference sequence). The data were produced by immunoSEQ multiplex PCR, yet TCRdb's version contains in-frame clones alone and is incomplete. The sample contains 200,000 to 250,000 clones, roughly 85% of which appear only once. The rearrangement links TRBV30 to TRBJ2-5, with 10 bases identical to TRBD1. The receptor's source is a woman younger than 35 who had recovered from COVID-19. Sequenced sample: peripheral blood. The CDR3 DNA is TGTGCCTGGAGTGTACTGAGGACAGGGGGACAAGAGACCCAGTACTTC. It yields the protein CAWSVLRTGGQETQYF.